This T cell receptor beta chain was obtained from a study of blood T cell repertoires in COVID-19. About the research overall: Acute and convalescent COVID-19 specimens originated in the United States, Italy and Spain. From T cells, B-cell-depleted T cells, or PBMCs came the material, which was cDNA or gDNA.

Profiled with immunoSEQ multiplex PCR; TCRdb holds only in-frame clones, not every one. The sample holds about 180,000 clones, 80% to 90% seen once. CDR1 LNHDA and CDR2 SQIVND come from the germline V gene (reference sequence). With V trimmed by 4 bases and J by 5 bases, 4 bases remained unmatched. CDR3 length equals 15 residues. The sample was peripheral blood. This TCR derives from a man aged 55 to 70 with acute or convalescent COVID-19. The chain has TRBV19 and TRBJ2-3; 12 bases align to TRBD2. The CDR3 loop reads CASSTSGRAIDTQYF. CDR3 nucleotide sequence: TGTGCCAGTAGTACTAGCGGGAGGGCCATAGATACGCAGTATTTT.